A single sample is the source of the 7 T cell receptor beta chains below, sequenced in a study of T cell responses to AZD1222 COVID-19 vaccine. Repertoires were generated with immunoSEQ multiplex PCR, while TCRdb's copy carries only in-frame clones and drops some. The sample yields approximately 190,000 clones, approximately 95% seen once. Sequences were derived from peripheral blood, sampled 28 days after the second AZD1222 dose. The receptors derive from an adult who received the AZD1222 COVID-19 vaccine.

The chain couples TRBV21-1 to TRBJ1-1. TRBV21-1 is classified as a pseudogene. The CDR3 runs to 19 residues. CDR3 amino acids: CASSKARGPPRVGNTEAFF. The CDR3 nucleotides read TGTGCCAGCAGCAAAGCTCGAGGACCCCCGCGGGTAGGGAACACTGAAGCTTTCTTT.

This rearrangement joins TRBV6-5 to TRBJ1-5; D is ambiguous. The CDR3 totals 15 residues. V dropped 7 bases and J dropped 0 bases, with 13 bases sitting between them. CDR1 and CDR2 (germline): MNHEY, SVGAGI. CDR3 sequence reads: CASITPRRSNQPQHF. The CDR3 DNA reads TGTGCCAGCATTACCCCAAGGCGTAGCAATCAGCCCCAGCATTTT.

V gene TRBV6-2 or TRBV6-3 combines with J gene TRBJ2-7; no clear D gene. V was trimmed by 0 bases and J by 2 bases, leaving 11 bases between them. Germline loops: CDR1 MNHEY, CDR2 SVGEGT. The CDR3 length is 15 residues. The CDR3 DNA is TGTGCCAGCAGTTACTCGGGTGCCGGTCCCTACGAGCAGTACTTC. Translation gives CASSYSGAGPYEQYF.

The V call is TRBV6-5, the J call TRBJ1-2, with TRBD1 matching 7 bases. Germline trimming cut 2 bases from V and 4 bases from J; bases unmatched to any gene: 4. CDR3 size: 14 residues. Germline CDR1 is MNHEY and CDR2 is SVGAGI. CDR3 residues: CASSYVRDSYGYTF. The CDR3 DNA follows: TGTGCCAGCAGTTACGTCCGGGACAGCTATGGCTACACCTTC.

V is TRBV5-1 and J is TRBJ1-4; 8 bases line up with TRBD1. Germline lookup yields CDR1 SGHRS and CDR2 YFSETQ. This CDR3 is 16 amino acids long. Losses at the gene ends were 2 bases for V and 4 bases for J; bases not matched to a gene: 7. CDR3: CASSFSRGHGNEKLFF. As DNA, the CDR3 is TGCGCCAGCAGCTTTTCCAGGGGGCATGGTAATGAAAAACTGTTTTTT.

V usage is TRBV9 and J usage is TRBJ1-1; D is perhaps TRBD1 (5 bases). The germline V gene encodes CDR1 SGDLS and CDR2 YYNGEE. The length of the CDR3 is 15 residues. Trimming shortened V by 4 bases and J by 3 bases, and 16 bases separated the two germline ends. CDR3 coding DNA: TGTGCCAGCAGCCAAAAGGCAGGGATGCACACTGAAGCTTTCTTT. It specifies CASSQKAGMHTEAFF. The complete variable domain, with remaining parts taken from reference TRBV9 and TRBJ1-1, reads DSGVTQTPKHLITATGQRVTLRCSPRSGDLSVYWYQQSLDQGLQFLIQYYNGEERAKGNILERFSAQQFPDLHSELNLSSLELGDSALYFCASSQKAGMHTEAFFGQGTRLTVV.

The rearrangement joins TRBV28 to TRBJ1-1, with D hard to call. V lost 3 bases and J lost 1, with 12 bases in between. The CDR3 runs to 15 residues. Per germline, CDR1 MDHEN and CDR2 SYDVKM. The DNA of the CDR3 is TGTGCCAGCAGTTTCCCGGCCTCGCCGAACACTGAAGCTTTCTTT. It codes for CASSFPASPNTEAFF.